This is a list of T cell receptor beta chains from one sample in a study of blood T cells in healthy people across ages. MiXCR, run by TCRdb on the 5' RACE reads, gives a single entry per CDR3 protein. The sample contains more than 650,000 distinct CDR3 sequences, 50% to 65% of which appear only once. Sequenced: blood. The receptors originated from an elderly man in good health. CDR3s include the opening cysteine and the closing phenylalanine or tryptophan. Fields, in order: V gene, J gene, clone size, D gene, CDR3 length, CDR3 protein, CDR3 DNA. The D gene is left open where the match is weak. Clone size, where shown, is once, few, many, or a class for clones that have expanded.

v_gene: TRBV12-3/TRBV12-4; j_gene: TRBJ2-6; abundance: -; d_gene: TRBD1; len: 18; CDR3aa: CASTLLTGPSSGANVLTF; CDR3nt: TGTGCCAGCACCCTCCTGACAGGGCCCTCCTCTGGGGCCAACGTCCTGACTTTC
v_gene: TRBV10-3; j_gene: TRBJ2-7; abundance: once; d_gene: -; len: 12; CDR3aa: CAIGRPSDEQYF; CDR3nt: TGTGCCATAGGCAGGCCGAGCGACGAGCAGTACTTC
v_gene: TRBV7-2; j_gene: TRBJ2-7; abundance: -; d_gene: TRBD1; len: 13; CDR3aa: CASSDRGWHEQYF; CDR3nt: TGTGCCAGCAGCGACAGGGGATGGCACGAGCAGTACTTC
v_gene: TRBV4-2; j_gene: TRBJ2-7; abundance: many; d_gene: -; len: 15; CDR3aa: CASSQDLGVSYEQYF; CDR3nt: TGTGCCAGCAGCCAAGACCTTGGGGTTTCCTACGAGCAGTACTTC
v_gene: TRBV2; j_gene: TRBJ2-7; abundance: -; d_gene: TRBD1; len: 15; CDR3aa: CASSRTGLITYEQYF; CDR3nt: TGTGCCAGCAGTCGGACAGGGTTGATTACTTACGAGCAGTACTTC
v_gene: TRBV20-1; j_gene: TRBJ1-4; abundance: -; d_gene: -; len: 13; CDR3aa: CSARLGAREKLFF; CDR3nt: TGCAGTGCTAGACTTGGGGCCCGGGAAAAACTGTTTTTT
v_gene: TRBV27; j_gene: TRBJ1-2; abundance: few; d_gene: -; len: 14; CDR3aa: CASSLVGEGYGYTF; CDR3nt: TGTGCCAGCAGTTTAGTTGGGGAGGGCTATGGCTACACCTTC
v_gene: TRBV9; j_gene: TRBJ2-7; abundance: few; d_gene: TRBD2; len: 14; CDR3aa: CASSAGEGTYEQYF; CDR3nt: TGTGCCAGCAGCGCTGGGGAGGGGACCTACGAGCAGTACTTC
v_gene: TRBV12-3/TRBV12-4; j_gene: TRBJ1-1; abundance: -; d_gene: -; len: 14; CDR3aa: CASTQTGLNTEAFF; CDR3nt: TGTGCCAGCACACAGACAGGACTGAACACTGAAGCTTTCTTT
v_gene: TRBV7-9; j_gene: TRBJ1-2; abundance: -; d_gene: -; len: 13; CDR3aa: CASSLYGGYGYTF; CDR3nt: TGTGCCAGCAGCTTATACGGTGGATATGGCTACACCTTC
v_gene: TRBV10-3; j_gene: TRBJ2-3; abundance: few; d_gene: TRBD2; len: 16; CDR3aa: CAISEGFSGSKDTQYF; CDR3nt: TGTGCCATCAGTGAAGGGTTTAGCGGGAGTAAAGATACGCAGTATTTT
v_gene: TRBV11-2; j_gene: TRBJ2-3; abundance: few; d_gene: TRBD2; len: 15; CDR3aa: CASSLGSGRDRYAYF; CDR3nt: TGTGCCAGCAGCTTAGGTAGCGGGAGGGACAGATACGCGTATTTT
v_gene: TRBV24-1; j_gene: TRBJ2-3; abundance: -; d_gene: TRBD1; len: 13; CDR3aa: CATSGGTGPTQYF; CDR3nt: TGTGCCACCAGTGGCGGGACAGGCCCTACGCAGTATTTT
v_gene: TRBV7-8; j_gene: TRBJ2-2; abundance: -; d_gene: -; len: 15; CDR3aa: CASSSLVAVTGELFF; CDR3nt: TGTGCCAGCAGCTCCTTGGTAGCAGTCACCGGGGAGCTGTTTTTT
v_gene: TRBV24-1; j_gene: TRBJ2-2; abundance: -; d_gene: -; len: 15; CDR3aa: CATSDLGAGGGELFF; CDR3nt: TGTGCCACCAGTGATTTGGGTGCTGGGGGCGGGGAGCTGTTTTTT
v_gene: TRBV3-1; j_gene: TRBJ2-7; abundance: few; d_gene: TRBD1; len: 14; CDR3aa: CASSPRTGWHEQYF; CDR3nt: TGTGCCAGCAGCCCCAGGACAGGGTGGCACGAGCAGTACTTC
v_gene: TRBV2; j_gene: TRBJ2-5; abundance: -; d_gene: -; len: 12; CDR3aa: CASRERGETQYF; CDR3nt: TGTGCCAGCAGGGAGAGGGGAGAGACCCAGTACTTC
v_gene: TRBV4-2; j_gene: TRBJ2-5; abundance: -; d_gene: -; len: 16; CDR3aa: CASSEAGQRSLETQYF; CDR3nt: TGTGCCAGCAGTGAGGCGGGACAGAGATCCCTAGAGACCCAGTACTTC
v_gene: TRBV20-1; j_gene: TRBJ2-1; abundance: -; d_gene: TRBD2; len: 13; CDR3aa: CSAPIAGWNEQFF; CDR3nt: TGCAGTGCCCCAATAGCGGGTTGGAATGAGCAGTTCTTC
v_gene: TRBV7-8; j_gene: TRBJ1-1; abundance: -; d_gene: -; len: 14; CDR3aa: CASSLNRLNTEAFF; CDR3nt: TGTGCCAGCAGCTTAAACAGACTGAACACTGAAGCTTTCTTT
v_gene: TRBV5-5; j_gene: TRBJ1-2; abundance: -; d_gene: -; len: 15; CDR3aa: CASSLAQDRTYGYTF; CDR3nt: TGTGCCAGCAGCTTGGCCCAGGACAGAACCTATGGCTACACCTTC
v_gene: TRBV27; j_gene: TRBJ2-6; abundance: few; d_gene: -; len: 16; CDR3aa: CASSGHRVFGANVLTF; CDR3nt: TGTGCCAGCAGTGGCCACAGGGTTTTTGGGGCCAACGTCCTGACTTTC
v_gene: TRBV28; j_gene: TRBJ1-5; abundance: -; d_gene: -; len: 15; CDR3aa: CASSLYDSLNQPQHF; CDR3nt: TGTGCCAGCAGTTTATACGACAGTCTCAATCAGCCCCAGCATTTT
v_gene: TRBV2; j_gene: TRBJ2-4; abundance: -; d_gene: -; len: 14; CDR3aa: CASSGDRVPNIQYF; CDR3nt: TGTGCCAGCAGTGGGGACCGCGTCCCAAACATTCAGTACTTC
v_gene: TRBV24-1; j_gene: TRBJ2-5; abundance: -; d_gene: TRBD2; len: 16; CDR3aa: CATSDLGLAGDNEQYF; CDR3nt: TGTGCCACCAGTGATTTGGGTTTAGCGGGGGACAATGAGCAGTACTTC
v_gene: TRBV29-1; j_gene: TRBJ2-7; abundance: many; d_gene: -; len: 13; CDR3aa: CSACGTGVYEQYF; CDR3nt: TGCAGCGCCTGTGGGACGGGAGTTTACGAGCAGTACTTC
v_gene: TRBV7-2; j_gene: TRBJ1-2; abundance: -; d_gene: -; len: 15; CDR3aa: CAGSLARAGNGGYTF; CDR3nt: TGTGCCGGCAGCTTAGCCCGGGCAGGGAATGGTGGCTACACCTTC
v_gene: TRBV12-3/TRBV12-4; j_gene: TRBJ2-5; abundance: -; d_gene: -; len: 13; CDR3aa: CASSVAVFNEQYF; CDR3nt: TGTGCCAGCAGTGTAGCCGTGTTCAATGAGCAGTACTTC
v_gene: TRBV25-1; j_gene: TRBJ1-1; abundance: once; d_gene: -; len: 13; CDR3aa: CASKSRKNTEAFF; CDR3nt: TGTGCCAGCAAAAGCCGGAAGAACACTGAAGCTTTCTTT
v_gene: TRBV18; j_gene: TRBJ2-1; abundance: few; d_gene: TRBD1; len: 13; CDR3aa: CASSPGQKNEQFF; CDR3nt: TGTGCCAGCTCACCGGGACAGAAAAATGAGCAGTTCTTC
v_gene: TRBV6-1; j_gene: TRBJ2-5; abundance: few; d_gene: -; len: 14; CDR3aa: CASTNFGHQETQYF; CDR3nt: TGTGCCAGCACCAACTTCGGACACCAAGAGACCCAGTACTTC
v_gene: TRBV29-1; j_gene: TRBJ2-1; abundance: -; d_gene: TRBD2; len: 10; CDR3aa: CSVEQREEFF; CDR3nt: TGCAGCGTTGAACAGCGGGAGGAGTTCTTC
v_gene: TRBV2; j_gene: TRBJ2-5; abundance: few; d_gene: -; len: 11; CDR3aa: CASTGWETQYF; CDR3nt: TGTGCCAGCACAGGGTGGGAGACCCAGTACTTC
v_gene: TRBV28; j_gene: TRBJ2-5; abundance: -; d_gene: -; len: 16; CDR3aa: CASSPSEALLENEQYF; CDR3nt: TGTGCCAGCAGTCCCAGTGAAGCACTCTTAGAAAATGAGCAGTACTTC
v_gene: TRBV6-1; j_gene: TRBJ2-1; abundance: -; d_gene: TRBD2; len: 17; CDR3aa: CASSPGIDSSGSGEQFF; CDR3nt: TGTGCCAGCAGTCCAGGGATCGACTCTAGCGGGAGTGGTGAGCAGTTCTTC
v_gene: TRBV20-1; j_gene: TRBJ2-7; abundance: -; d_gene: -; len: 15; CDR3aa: CSARDLGGSYNEQYF; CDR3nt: TGCAGTGCTAGAGATCTGGGGGGCTCCTACAATGAGCAGTACTTC
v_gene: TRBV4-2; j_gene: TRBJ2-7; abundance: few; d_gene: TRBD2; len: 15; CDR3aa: CASSQALAENYEQYF; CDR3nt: TGTGCCAGCAGCCAAGCACTAGCGGAGAACTACGAGCAGTACTTC
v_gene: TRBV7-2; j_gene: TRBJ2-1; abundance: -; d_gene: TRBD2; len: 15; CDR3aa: CASSKGPTSGETQFF; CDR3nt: TGTGCCAGCAGCAAGGGGCCCACTAGCGGAGAGACCCAGTTCTTC
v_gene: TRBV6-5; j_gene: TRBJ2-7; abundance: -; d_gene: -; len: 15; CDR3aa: CASSYYGTAPYEQYF; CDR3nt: TGTGCCAGCAGTTACTATGGGACTGCCCCCTACGAGCAGTACTTC
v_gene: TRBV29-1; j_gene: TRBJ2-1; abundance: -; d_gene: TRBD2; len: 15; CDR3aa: CSVFGGAGEGNEQFF; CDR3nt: TGCAGCGTTTTCGGGGGAGCGGGAGAGGGGAATGAGCAGTTCTTC
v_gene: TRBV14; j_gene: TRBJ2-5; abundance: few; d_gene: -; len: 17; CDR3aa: CASSPVGAVNPRETQYF; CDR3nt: TGTGCCAGCAGCCCCGTGGGGGCGGTTAACCCCCGAGAGACCCAGTACTTC
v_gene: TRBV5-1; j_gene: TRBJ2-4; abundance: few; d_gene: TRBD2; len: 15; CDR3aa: CASSSGLAVEWEQYF; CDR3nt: TGCGCCAGCAGCTCCGGACTAGCGGTAGAATGGGAGCAGTACTTC
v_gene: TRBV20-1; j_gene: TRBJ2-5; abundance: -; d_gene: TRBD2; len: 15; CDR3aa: CSAEGTSVDQETQYF; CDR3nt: TGCAGTGCCGAAGGGACTAGCGTAGACCAAGAGACCCAGTACTTC
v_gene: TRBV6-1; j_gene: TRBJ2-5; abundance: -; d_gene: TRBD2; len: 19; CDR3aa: CASSEAIPGLAGDQETQYF; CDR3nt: TGTGCCAGCAGTGAAGCTATACCGGGACTAGCGGGAGACCAAGAGACCCAGTACTTC
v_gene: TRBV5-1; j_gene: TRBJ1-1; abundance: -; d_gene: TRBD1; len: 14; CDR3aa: CASSLGTGRTEAFF; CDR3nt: TGCGCCAGCAGCTTAGGGACAGGGCGCACTGAAGCTTTCTTT
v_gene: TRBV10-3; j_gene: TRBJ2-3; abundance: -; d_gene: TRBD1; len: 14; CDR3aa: CAIKAGQGTDTQYF; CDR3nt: TGTGCCATCAAAGCGGGACAGGGGACAGATACGCAGTATTTT
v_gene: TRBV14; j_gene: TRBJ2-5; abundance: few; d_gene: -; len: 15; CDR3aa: CASSRSQALQETQYF; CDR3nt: TGTGCCAGCAGCCGATCGCAGGCCCTCCAAGAGACCCAGTACTTC
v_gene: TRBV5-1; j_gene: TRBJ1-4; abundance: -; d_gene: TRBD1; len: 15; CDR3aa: CASGPRGASDEKLFF; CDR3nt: TGCGCCAGCGGACCCAGGGGGGCGTCCGATGAAAAACTGTTTTTT
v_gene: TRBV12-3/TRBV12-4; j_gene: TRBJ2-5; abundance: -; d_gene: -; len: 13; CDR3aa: CASRLGGRETQYF; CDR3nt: TGTGCCAGCCGGCTAGGCGGGCGAGAGACCCAGTACTTC
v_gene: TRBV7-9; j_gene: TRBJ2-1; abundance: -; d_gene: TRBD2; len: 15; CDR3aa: CASSLTSGRGDEQFF; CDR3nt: TGTGCCAGCAGCCTAACTAGCGGGAGAGGCGATGAGCAGTTCTTC
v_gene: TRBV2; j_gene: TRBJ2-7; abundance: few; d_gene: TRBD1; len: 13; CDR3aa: CASRGQKPYEQYF; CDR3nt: TGTGCCAGCAGGGGACAGAAACCATACGAGCAGTACTTC
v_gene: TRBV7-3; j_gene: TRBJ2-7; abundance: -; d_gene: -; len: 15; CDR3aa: CASSQGGLDLDEQYF; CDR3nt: TGCGCCAGCAGCCAAGGGGGACTCGACCTAGACGAGCAGTACTTC
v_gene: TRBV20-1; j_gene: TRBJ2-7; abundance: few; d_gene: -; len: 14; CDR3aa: CSARKRGYSYEQYF; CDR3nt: TGCAGTGCTAGAAAAAGGGGGTACTCCTACGAGCAGTACTTC
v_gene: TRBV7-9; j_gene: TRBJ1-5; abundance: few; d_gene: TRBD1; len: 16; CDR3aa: CASSLALGTGNQPQHF; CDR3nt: TGTGCCAGCAGCTTAGCGCTAGGGACAGGAAATCAGCCCCAGCATTTT
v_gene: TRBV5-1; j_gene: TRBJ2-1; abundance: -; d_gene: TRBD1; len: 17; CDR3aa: CASSLGYRGFSYNEQFF; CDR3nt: TGCGCCAGCAGCTTGGGATACAGGGGATTCTCCTACAATGAGCAGTTCTTC
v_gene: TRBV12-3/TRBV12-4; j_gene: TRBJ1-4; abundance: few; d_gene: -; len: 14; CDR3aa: CASSYAYWGEKLFF; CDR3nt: TGTGCCAGCAGTTACGCTTATTGGGGTGAAAAACTGTTTTTT
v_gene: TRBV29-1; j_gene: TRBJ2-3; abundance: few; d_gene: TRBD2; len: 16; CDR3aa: CSVESWTSGSRRYAYF; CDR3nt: TGCAGCGTTGAAAGCTGGACTAGCGGGAGTCGGAGATACGCGTATTTT
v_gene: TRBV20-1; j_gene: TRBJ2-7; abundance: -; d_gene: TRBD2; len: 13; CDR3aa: CSGMGLVSYEQYF; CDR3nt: TGCAGTGGTATGGGACTAGTCTCCTACGAGCAGTACTTC
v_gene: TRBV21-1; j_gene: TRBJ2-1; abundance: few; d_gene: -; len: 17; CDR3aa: CASSKASSWASYNEQFF; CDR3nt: TGTGCCAGCAGCAAAGCCAGTAGCTGGGCGTCCTACAATGAGCAGTTCTTC
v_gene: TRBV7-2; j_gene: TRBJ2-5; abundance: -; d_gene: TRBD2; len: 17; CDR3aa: CASSLGPVGGGQETQYF; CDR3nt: TGTGCCAGCAGCTTAGGCCCAGTCGGGGGGGGCCAAGAGACCCAGTACTTC